These T cell receptor beta chains were read from a single sample in a study of T cells in localized non-small cell lung cancer. Libraries were prepared by immunoSEQ multiplex PCR; TCRdb keeps only in-frame clonotypes and omits some of them. The table lists 25,000 to 35,000 clones, about 82% of them singletons. Material: peripheral blood, obtained before any cancer treatment. Receptors originate from an older male donor with stage III squamous cell lung carcinoma. CDR3s leave out the opening cysteine and the closing phenylalanine or tryptophan. The D gene is left open where the match is weak.

d_call v_call cdr3_aa
TRBD1 TRBV15 ATSPGQGAAEAF
NA TRBV29-1 SVGDTGELF
NA TRBV21-1 ASSRGRQGAWQPQH
TRBD2 TRBV5-4 ASSLGREARLNNEQF
NA TRBV6-5 ASKRGNEKLF
NA TRBV6-5 ASSLRRQPQH
NA TRBV27 ASSPPTRETQY
TRBD2 TRBV7-2 ASGLAGSSTDTQY
TRBD1 TRBV27 ASSLWGQESDTQY
NA TRBV7-2 ASSLVYPGEAF
TRBD1 TRBV6-1 ASKNRGRWEQF